What follows is one TCR beta chain and its context. Its antigen is not known. The sample belongs to a study of cytomegalovirus exposure and HLA in healthy donors. Findings of the study overall: In a later analysis, a genetic analysis reported fewer productive-TCR N-insertions in an Asian-associated ancestry cluster than the cohort average. In a later analysis, TCR beta V- and J-gene trimming showed a link to a missense DCLRE1C variant. The classifier, whose performance was assessed in both the original and validation cohorts, reportedly diagnosed cytomegalovirus status with high specificity and sensitivity.

The CDR3 spans 16 residues. Germline V gene sequence: CDR1 SGHKS, CDR2 YYEKEE (reference sequence). V was trimmed by 3 bases and J by 5 bases, leaving 17 bases between them. Primers included in the PCR were 60 Vbeta and 13 Jbeta primers. Per the original data handling: Tens of millions of unique TCR beta chains, roughly 12 million shared, were counted in a later analysis. Generated by immunoSEQ multiplex PCR, the TCRdb table keeps only in-frame clones and is missing some. V and J calls plus clone size are reproduced from that table; the DNA served to infer D and trimming. This repertoire shows under 200,000 clones, about 78% found once; its top ten account for over 2%.

Sequencing used PBMCs. The chain combines TRBV5-5 with TRBJ2-2, with D possibly matching TRBD2 (7 bases). The receptor comes from a man between 60 and 75 years old in good health and CMV-seronegative. The CDR3 sequence is CASSWTGGAGTGELFF. In DNA, the CDR3 is TGTGCCAGCAGCTGGACGGGGGGCGCAGGAACCGGGGAGCTGTTTTTT.